This TCR beta chain was profiled in a study of technical replicates of blood from a few donors. The CDR3 is 15 amino acids. V was clipped by 5 bases and J by 3 bases; unmatched bases: 6. In germline, CDR1 is MNHEY, CDR2 SMNVEV (reference sequence). Measured with immunoSEQ multiplex PCR; TCRdb has only the in-frame clones, and not every one. The sample lists more than 65,000 clones; less than 97% were seen once. The specimen sequenced was T cells isolated from PBMCs. The chain uses TRBV27 and TRBJ2-7; 11 bases match TRBD1. This clonotype was sampled from a human donor in good health. CDR3 loop: CASSVTGTGGYEQYF. DNA for the CDR3: TGTGCCAGCAGTGTCACCGGGACAGGGGGCTACGAGCAGTACTTC.